Listed below are T cell receptor beta chains from one sample, sequenced in a study of shared clonotypes between healthy human individuals. Clones were sequenced by immunoSEQ multiplex PCR, and TCRdb holds only the in-frame ones, with some missing. This sample has about 2.4 million clones, with over 85% found just once. The specimen was naive CD4+ T cells from PBMCs. The receptor set was obtained from a man aged 18 to 29 in good health. Some clones in this sample may be carry-over from other donors' samples. Both conserved end residues are part of each CDR3. The D gene is left open where the match is weak. Some rows have no size entry. The others give once, few or many, or a class for an expanded clone.

V gene	J gene	D gene	clone size	CDR3 DNA	CDR3 protein
TRBV18	TRBJ2-7	NA	NA	TGTGCCAGCTCACCGGCAGGCTCGGGGGACGAGCAGTACTTC	CASSPAGSGDEQYF
TRBV28	TRBJ2-3	NA	few	TGTGCCAGCAGTCCAAACACAGATACGCAGTATTTT	CASSPNTDTQYF
TRBV6-1	TRBJ2-6	NA	once	TGTGCCAGCAGTGACGCGGCGAGGGGAATAATTGGGGCCAACGTCCTGACTTTC	CASSDAARGIIGANVLTF
TRBV5-1	TRBJ2-7	TRBD1	NA	TGCGCCAGCAGCTCCGTTGCAGGGGGCTACGAGCAGTACTTC	CASSSVAGGYEQYF
TRBV5-4	TRBJ2-5	TRBD1	NA	TGTGCCAGCAACCCTGGTGGGACAGGAGAGACCCAGTACTTC	CASNPGGTGETQYF
TRBV29-1	TRBJ2-7	NA	NA	TGCAGCGTCGGAGGAGGCCTCCTCTCCTACGAGCAGTACTTC	CSVGGGLLSYEQYF
TRBV29-1	TRBJ2-3	TRBD2	NA	TGCAGCGTTTGGACTAGCGGGAGTGAGGATACGCAGTATTTT	CSVWTSGSEDTQYF
TRBV4-3	TRBJ2-7	NA	NA	TGCGCCAGCAGCCAAGTGATGGGGACGTACGAGCAGTACTTC	CASSQVMGTYEQYF
TRBV6-1	TRBJ2-3	TRBD2	NA	TGTGCCAGCAGTGACCGAACCCTAGCGGGAGGCGCCACAGATACGCAGTATTTT	CASSDRTLAGGATDTQYF
TRBV19	TRBJ2-5	NA	NA	TGTGCCAGTAGTACGACAGAGGGAGAGACCCAGTACTTC	CASSTTEGETQYF
TRBV4-1	TRBJ2-3	NA	NA	TGCGCCAGCAGCCCCCTAGGGACCACAGATACGCAGTATTTT	CASSPLGTTDTQYF
TRBV5-1	TRBJ2-7	NA	once	TGCGCCAGCAGCTTGGACAGGGTTGGGGGCGAGCAGTACTTC	CASSLDRVGGEQYF
TRBV30	TRBJ1-6	NA	NA	TGTGCCTGGAGTGTCACCGGGACCAGATTATCCCCCCTCCACTTT	CAWSVTGTRLSPLHF
TRBV28	TRBJ1-2	NA	NA	TGTGCCAGCAGTTTCGAGGCAGGGAGTGGCTACACCTTC	CASSFEAGSGYTF
TRBV29-1	TRBJ2-1	TRBD2	NA	TGCAGCGTCCGACTAGCGGGATCCTACAATGAGCAGTTCTTC	CSVRLAGSYNEQFF
TRBV5-1	TRBJ1-6	NA	NA	TGCGCCAGCAGCTTGGACAGGGTTAATTCACCCCTCCACTTT	CASSLDRVNSPLHF
TRBV11-3	TRBJ2-1	TRBD2	NA	TGTGCCAGCAGCGTTAGCGGGAGGGCCTACAATGAGCAGTTCTTC	CASSVSGRAYNEQFF
TRBV5-1	TRBJ2-1	TRBD2	NA	TGCGCCAGCAGCTTGGGGACTAGCGGACCCTCCTACAATGAGCAGTTCTTC	CASSLGTSGPSYNEQFF
TRBV7-8	TRBJ1-2	TRBD1	NA	TGTGCCAGCAGCCTTAGGGGAACCCGGGACAGCTATGGCTACACCTTC	CASSLRGTRDSYGYTF
TRBV9	TRBJ1-5	TRBD1	NA	TGTGCCAGCAGCCTGGGACAGAATCAGCCCCAGCATTTT	CASSLGQNQPQHF
TRBV11-2	TRBJ1-4	NA	NA	TGTGCCAGCAGCTTAGACGGACCTCCCGCGGGGGAAAAACTGTTTTTT	CASSLDGPPAGEKLFF
TRBV5-4	TRBJ2-1	TRBD2	NA	TGTGCCAGCAGCGCCGGGACTAGCAACTACAATGAGCAGTTCTTC	CASSAGTSNYNEQFF
TRBV9	TRBJ2-3	TRBD1	NA	TGTGCCAGCAGCGGCCGGGACAGAGGCACAGATACGCAGTATTTT	CASSGRDRGTDTQYF
TRBV28	TRBJ2-1	NA	NA	TGTGCCAGTACACCTGGGTTACCCACTAACAATGAGCAGTTCTTC	CASTPGLPTNNEQFF
TRBV11-2	TRBJ2-7	NA	NA	TGTGCCAGCAGCTTACCGGACTCCCACGAGCAGTACTTC	CASSLPDSHEQYF
TRBV7-3	TRBJ1-2	NA	NA	TGTGCCAGCAGCTTAGGGGCCGGGGTCGTCTATGGCTACACCTTC	CASSLGAGVVYGYTF
TRBV11-3	TRBJ2-2	TRBD2	NA	TGTGCCAGCAGCCCGCGACTAGCGGGGCCCGGGGAGCTGTTTTTT	CASSPRLAGPGELFF
TRBV11-2	TRBJ1-4	NA	NA	TGTGCCAGCAGCTTAAATTGGGGTGAAAAACTGTTTTTT	CASSLNWGEKLFF
TRBV30	TRBJ1-1	TRBD1	few	TGTGCCTGGAGCCTACAGGGGGGAACTGAAGCTTTCTTT	CAWSLQGGTEAFF
TRBV6-6	TRBJ2-5	NA	NA	TGTGCCAGCAGTTACAGGGGCGTGGGGTCCCAAGAGACCCAGTACTTC	CASSYRGVGSQETQYF
TRBV5-1	TRBJ2-7	NA	NA	TGCGCCAGCAGCTTGGACAGGGACGAGCAGTACTTC	CASSLDRDEQYF